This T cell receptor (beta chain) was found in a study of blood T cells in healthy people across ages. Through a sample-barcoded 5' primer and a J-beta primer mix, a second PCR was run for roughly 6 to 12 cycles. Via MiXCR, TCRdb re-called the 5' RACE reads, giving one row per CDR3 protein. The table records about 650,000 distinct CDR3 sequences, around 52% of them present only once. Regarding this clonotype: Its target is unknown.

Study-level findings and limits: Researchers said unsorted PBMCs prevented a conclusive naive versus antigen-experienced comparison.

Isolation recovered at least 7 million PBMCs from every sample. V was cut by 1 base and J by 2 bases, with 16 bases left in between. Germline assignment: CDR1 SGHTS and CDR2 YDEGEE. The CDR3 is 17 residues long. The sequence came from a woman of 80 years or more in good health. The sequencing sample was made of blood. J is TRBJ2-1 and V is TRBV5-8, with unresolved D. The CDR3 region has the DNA TGTGCCAGCAGCTTGAGGGCTTCGACACCCACCTACAATGAGCAGTTCTTC. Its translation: CASSLRASTPTYNEQFF.